This record covers a single TCR beta chain. Its antigen is not identified. This specimen belongs to a study of shared clonotypes between healthy human individuals. In the authors' workflow: Junction-only sequences without quality scores were provided by ImmunoSEQ, so filtering was different. Repertoires were generated with immunoSEQ multiplex PCR, while TCRdb's copy carries only in-frame clones and drops some. The V and J calls and clone size are taken from that table; D and trimming were inferred from the DNA. This sample has 400,000 to 500,000 clones; roughly 85% occur once, and the top ten carry less than 15%. The study enrolled healthy HIV-negative adults without recent acute infections or vaccinations as donors. The CDR3 is made up of 14 amino acids. Germline trimming cut 5 bases from V and 1 base from J; bases unmatched to any gene: 2. Germline V gene data show CDR1 as MDHEN and CDR2 as SYDVKM.

General study points: Enrolling few donors narrowed the genetic and exposure-history diversity that was represented.

The chain carries TRBV28 and TRBJ2-3; 8 nucleotides agree with TRBD2. The sample taken for sequencing was PBMCs. The receptor was isolated from a woman in her forties in good health. Some clones in this sample may be carry-over from other donors' samples. Here the CDR3 reads CASSTTSGTDTQYF. The CDR3 DNA is TGTGCCAGCAGTACGACTAGCGGCACAGATACGCAGTATTTT.